Many counts were recorded for the clone carrying this T cell receptor beta chain. What it binds is not known. The sample comes from a study of neurological immune-mediated disorders. Findings and limits, study-wide: Multiple sclerosis, the disease with the least TCR clonal expansion, fell below healthy controls, whereas HTLV-1-associated myelopathy showed the most.

The cDNA was produced through 5'RACE with 10-nucleotide random UMIs. MiXCR was run by TCRdb on the 5' RACE reads, yielding one entry per CDR3 protein. The sample consists of some 77,000 distinct CDR3 sequences, around a tenth of them appearing once. The unsorted libraries originated from 2 million PBMCs that had been stored at -80 C. Trimming cost V 2 bases and J 6 bases; bases outside gene matches: 5. This CDR3 is built from 14 residues. CDR1 ENHRY and CDR2 SYGVKD come from the germline V gene. Sequenced material: PBMCs. This sequence was found in a man over 45 in good health. The chain has TRBV10-3 and TRBJ2-3; 7 positions match TRBD1. CDR3 sequence (DNA): TGTGCCATCAGTGAGCAGGGGGTCCGGGATACGCAGTATTTT. Its translation is CAISEQGVRDTQYF.